The sample holds one count of the clone carrying this TCR beta chain. This CDR3 has 14 amino acids. The ends were cut back, 6 bases at V and 7 bases at J, with 19 bases in the middle. Germline values: CDR1 SGHNT, CDR2 YYREEE (reference sequence). The Seattle site enrolled patients during active infection and followed them longitudinally. These data belong to a study of blood T cell repertoires in COVID-19. Study summary: COVID-19 samples, acute and convalescent, were from the United States, Italy and Spain. From T cells, B-cell-depleted T cells, or PBMCs came the material, which was cDNA or gDNA.

Per the authors' pipeline: Amplified reference gene primers provided the basis for estimating nucleated cell counts. Using immunoSEQ multiplex PCR, the repertoire was profiled, and TCRdb retains in-frame clones only, with some absent. V and J calls and clone size follow that table, whereas D and trimming were derived from the DNA. This sample carries some 170,000 clones, about 87% of them seen once, and the ten largest clones take roughly an eighth. The chain employs TRBV5-4 and TRBJ1-1; weak D call: TRBD1 (5 bases). The specimen was peripheral blood. The TCR was taken from a woman aged 70-85 years with COVID-19, enrolled during active disease. CDR3 amino acids: CASIIAGVNGEAFF. CDR3 nucleotides: TGTGCCAGCATTATTGCGGGGGTCAACGGTGAAGCTTTCTTT.